The rows below give T cell receptor beta chains drawn from one sample of a study of cytomegalovirus exposure and HLA in healthy donors. Measured with immunoSEQ multiplex PCR; TCRdb has only the in-frame clones, and not every one. Found here are 250,000 to 350,000 clones, roughly 90% of them singletons; the top ten hold around 0.8%. Source material: PBMCs. All receptors come from a woman younger than 35 in good health and CMV-seronegative. Each CDR3 is given without its conserved first and last residue. A D gene is named only where the DNA matches it firmly. Some rows have no size entry. The others give once, few or many, or a class for an expanded clone.

D	V	size	CDR3
TRBD1	TRBV7-3	NA	ASSTDRDETQY
NA	TRBV29-1	NA	SVEGRAHTDTQY
NA	TRBV18	NA	ASSPQGGDQPQH
NA	TRBV25-1	NA	ASSDPGEANNEQF
TRBD1	TRBV6-1	few	ASSEGGQGWDEQY
NA	TRBV13	NA	ASSLGRGADQPQH
NA	TRBV6-6	NA	ASSNSGVNQPQH
TRBD1	TRBV27	NA	ASSLTGTVKLYEQY
NA	TRBV28	once	ASSLPTVINYGYT
TRBD1	TRBV28	once	ASSTLGQAPTYEQY
NA	TRBV4-3	NA	ASSPGLYSYEQY
TRBD1	TRBV28	NA	ASSSTGGWNGYT
NA	TRBV20-1	NA	SAPGAYEQY